This T cell receptor beta chain was captured by sequencing in a study of blood T cell repertoires in COVID-19. Study background: The United States, Italy and Spain supplied acute and convalescent COVID-19 samples. From T cells, B-cell-depleted T cells, or PBMCs came the material, which was cDNA or gDNA.

Per the original data handling: Using reference gene primer amplification, nucleated cell counts were estimated. Clones were sequenced by immunoSEQ multiplex PCR, and TCRdb holds only the in-frame ones, with some missing. The V and J calls and clone size come from that table; D and trimming were worked out from the DNA. This sample has about 140,000 clones, with approximately 88% found just once. Germline CDR1 reads MGHDK; CDR2 reads SYGVNS. The CDR3 runs to 14 residues. J was trimmed by 1 base and V by 6 bases; bases with no gene match: 5. What was sequenced was peripheral blood. The receptor was isolated from a man between 65 and 85 years old with acute or convalescent COVID-19. The chain joins TRBV25-1 to TRBJ1-1; 7 bases fit TRBD1. CDR3 residues: CASSLGQQNTEAFF. In DNA form, the CDR3 reads TGTGCCAGCAGCCTGGGACAGCAGAACACTGAAGCTTTCTTT.